The rows below give T cell receptor beta chains drawn from one sample of a study of cytomegalovirus exposure and HLA in healthy donors. Generated by immunoSEQ multiplex PCR, the TCRdb table keeps only in-frame clones and is missing some. The table includes tens of thousands of clones, more than 70% detected once. The specimen was PBMCs. These receptors were collected from a male donor in good health and CMV-seronegative. Both conserved end residues are part of each CDR3. The D gene is left open where the match is weak. Clone size is shown for a subset of rows, as once, few, many or a class of expanded clone.

clone_size j_call v_call d_call cdr3_aa cdr3_nt
few TRBJ1-6 TRBV5-1 NA CASSLAAERSPLHF TGCGCCAGCAGCTTGGCAGCCGAGCGTTCACCCCTCCACTTT
NA TRBJ2-7 TRBV10-3 TRBD1 CAISERGDRPYEQYF TGTGCCATCAGTGAGAGGGGGGACAGGCCCTACGAGCAGTACTTC
NA TRBJ1-4 TRBV18 TRBD1 CASSPVETGGQTNEKLFF TGTGCCAGCTCACCCGTGGAGACAGGGGGGCAAACTAATGAAAAACTGTTTTTT
NA TRBJ2-3 TRBV10-3 TRBD1 CATKEPTGGTPDTQYF TGTGCCACGAAAGAGCCGACAGGGGGAACCCCAGATACGCAGTATTTT
NA TRBJ1-2 TRBV19 TRBD1 CASSPGTGENNGYTF TGTGCCAGTAGTCCTGGGACAGGGGAAAATAATGGCTACACCTTC
NA TRBJ1-1 TRBV6-5 TRBD1 CASSYSDRVRGAFF TGTGCCAGCAGTTACTCGGACAGGGTGAGGGGAGCTTTCTTT
NA TRBJ1-1 TRBV27 NA CASSLSRDTEAFF TGTGCCAGCAGTTTGAGCAGGGATACTGAAGCTTTCTTT
NA TRBJ2-2 TRBV6-4 TRBD1 CASSEADRGLNGELFF TGTGCCAGCAGTGAGGCGGACAGGGGGCTAAACGGGGAGCTGTTTTTT
NA TRBJ2-3 TRBV11-2 NA CASSLQRPSTDTQYF TGTGCCAGCAGCTTACAGCGGCCTAGCACAGATACGCAGTATTTT
NA TRBJ1-3 TRBV9 NA CASSVASSGNTIYF TGTGCCAGCAGCGTAGCCAGCTCTGGAAACACCATATATTTT
NA TRBJ1-2 TRBV19 TRBD1 CASSILGQGPTIGYGYTF TGTGCCAGTAGTATTCTGGGACAGGGGCCAACGATCGGCTATGGCTACACCTTC
once TRBJ1-2 TRBV5-1 TRBD1 CASSTTPGQANYGYTF TGCGCCAGCAGCACCACCCCGGGACAGGCTAACTATGGCTACACCTTC
NA TRBJ1-6 TRBV2 TRBD1 CASTQQGAQNSPLHF TGTGCCAGCACCCAACAGGGGGCTCAAAATTCACCCCTCCACTTT
NA TRBJ2-1 TRBV10-3 NA CAISGGSEQFF TGTGCCATCAGTGGAGGTAGTGAGCAGTTCTTC
NA TRBJ2-7 TRBV7-3 TRBD1 CASSLRPGQNYEQYF TGTGCCAGCAGCTTACGGCCGGGACAGAACTACGAGCAGTACTTC
NA TRBJ1-5 TRBV30 TRBD1 CAWSTGGWNQPQHF TGTGCCTGGAGTACAGGGGGTTGGAATCAGCCCCAGCATTTT
NA TRBJ1-2 TRBV27 TRBD1 CASSFNRGYGYTF TGTGCCAGCAGTTTCAACAGGGGTTATGGCTACACCTTC
NA TRBJ1-5 TRBV18 NA CASSPTDHNQPQHF TGTGCCAGCTCACCAACAGATCACAATCAGCCCCAGCATTTT
once TRBJ2-2 TRBV6-1 NA CASSSYTGELFF TGTGCCAGCAGTTCTTACACCGGGGAGCTGTTTTTT
NA TRBJ2-5 TRBV10-3 TRBD2 CAISTDPGGAQYF TGTGCCATCAGCACGGACCCCGGGGGGGCCCAGTACTTC
NA TRBJ1-3 TRBV7-2 NA CASSRVGGQSGNTIYF TGTGCCAGCAGCCGCGTGGGGGGGCAGTCTGGAAACACCATATATTTT
NA TRBJ1-1 TRBV4-3 TRBD1 CASSEDRGLGAFF TGCGCCAGCAGCGAAGACAGGGGGCTTGGAGCTTTCTTT
NA TRBJ1-5 TRBV6-6 TRBD1 CASSSPAGGSNQPQHF TGTGCCAGCAGTTCCCCCGCAGGGGGGAGCAATCAGCCCCAGCATTTT
NA TRBJ2-2 TRBV4-3 TRBD2 CASSQSGTKGGELFF TGCGCCAGCAGCCAATCCGGGACTAAGGGCGGGGAGCTGTTTTTT
NA TRBJ2-5 TRBV5-4 NA CASRSDYEETQYF TGTGCCAGCAGGTCAGACTACGAAGAGACCCAGTACTTC
NA TRBJ1-2 TRBV29-1 NA CSVEDPREEDGYTF TGCAGCGTTGAAGATCCCCGGGAGGAGGATGGCTACACCTTC
NA TRBJ1-3 TRBV2 NA CASDVAGSGNTIYF TGTGCCAGCGACGTTGCAGGGTCTGGAAACACCATATATTTT
NA TRBJ1-4 TRBV18 TRBD1 CASSPPLGGSTNEKLFF TGTGCCAGCTCACCACCGCTAGGGGGCTCAACTAATGAAAAACTGTTTTTT
NA TRBJ2-1 TRBV7-8 TRBD2 CASSLAGRINEQFF TGTGCCAGCTCACTAGCGGGGCGCATCAATGAGCAGTTCTTC
NA TRBJ2-5 TRBV7-2 NA CASIKARSSETQYF TGTGCCAGCATCAAGGCACGGAGTTCGGAGACCCAGTACTTC
NA TRBJ1-1 TRBV29-1 NA CSVEVAGRWTEAFF TGCAGCGTTGAAGTGGCGGGGAGGTGGACTGAAGCTTTCTTT
NA TRBJ2-3 TRBV2 NA CASSEGLPGTPTDTQYF TGTGCCAGCAGTGAAGGATTACCCGGGACTCCCACAGATACGCAGTATTTT
NA TRBJ1-2 TRBV2 NA CASSEREAPNYGYTF TGTGCCAGCAGTGAAAGAGAGGCCCCTAACTATGGCTACACCTTC
NA TRBJ2-5 TRBV4-2 TRBD1 CASSQSSGQGKGTQYF TGTGCCAGCAGCCAATCGTCGGGACAGGGTAAGGGGACCCAGTACTTC
NA TRBJ2-4 TRBV4-3 NA CASSQGEPSNIQYF TGCGCCAGCAGCCAAGGGGAGCCCTCAAACATTCAGTACTTC
NA TRBJ2-1 TRBV7-9 TRBD1 CASSTRTGWNEQFF TGTGCCAGCAGCACCAGGACAGGGTGGAATGAGCAGTTCTTC
NA TRBJ1-4 TRBV10-3 TRBD1 CAISGGTGTGGSEKLFF TGTGCCATCAGTGGGGGTACCGGGACAGGGGGATCCGAAAAACTGTTTTTT
NA TRBJ2-3 TRBV11-2 TRBD1 CASSWTGTDTQYF TGTGCCAGCAGCTGGACAGGGACAGATACGCAGTATTTT
NA TRBJ2-3 TRBV5-1 NA CASSSSGLYTQYF TGCGCCAGCAGCTCATCCGGACTCTATACGCAGTATTTT
few TRBJ2-5 TRBV9 NA CASSDSFGETQYF TGTGCCAGCAGCGACTCTTTCGGGGAGACCCAGTACTTC
NA TRBJ1-4 TRBV5-1 NA CASSFSDPNEKLFF TGCGCCAGCAGCTTTAGTGATCCTAATGAAAAACTGTTTTTT
NA TRBJ2-7 TRBV7-2 NA CASSLDRYSYEQYF TGTGCCAGCAGCTTAGACAGATATTCCTACGAGCAGTACTTC
NA TRBJ1-1 TRBV5-1 NA CASSEGHNIGMNTEAFF TGCGCCAGCAGCGAGGGACACAACATAGGGATGAACACTGAAGCTTTCTTT
NA TRBJ1-2 TRBV27 TRBD1 CASSLQGGPNYGYTF TGTGCCAGCAGTTTACAGGGGGGACCGAACTATGGCTACACCTTC
NA TRBJ1-6 TRBV30 NA CAWSGQINSPLHF TGTGCCTGGAGTGGACAGATAAATTCACCCCTCCACTTT
few TRBJ2-3 TRBV18 TRBD2 CASSQRGAVTDTQYF TGTGCCAGCTCACAGCGGGGGGCCGTCACAGATACGCAGTATTTT
NA TRBJ1-5 TRBV7-2 TRBD1 CASSATGGGNQPQHF TGTGCCAGCAGCGCGACAGGGGGGGGCAATCAGCCCCAGCATTTT
NA TRBJ2-1 TRBV4-1 NA CASSLRGPYNEQFF TGCGCCAGCAGCCTGCGGGGGCCATACAATGAGCAGTTCTTC
NA TRBJ2-3 TRBV7-2 TRBD2 CASSLLADLSTDTQYF TGTGCCAGCAGCTTACTAGCGGATCTCAGCACAGATACGCAGTATTTT
NA TRBJ2-5 TRBV4-3 TRBD2 CASSRSPGEGETQYF TGCGCCAGCAGCCGCAGTCCGGGGGAGGGGGAGACCCAGTACTTC
NA TRBJ1-5 TRBV7-6 NA CASSLVGPSGHIDQPQHF TGTGCCAGCAGCTTAGTTGGGCCCTCGGGACACATCGATCAGCCCCAGCATTTT
NA TRBJ2-4 TRBV4-2 NA CASSPEPGAKNIQYF TGTGCCAGCAGTCCCGAGCCGGGGGCCAAAAACATTCAGTACTTC
NA TRBJ1-5 TRBV5-1 NA CASSMDSPNQPQHF TGCGCCAGCAGCATGGACAGCCCGAATCAGCCCCAGCATTTT
NA TRBJ2-7 TRBV27 TRBD2 CASSSTGPGGVMEQYF TGTGCCAGCAGTTCAACCGGGCCCGGGGGGGTAATGGAGCAGTACTTC
NA TRBJ2-3 TRBV5-4 NA CASSSRAGSTDTQYF TGTGCCAGCAGCTCCCGGGCGGGGAGCACAGATACGCAGTATTTT